This T cell receptor (beta chain) was identified during a study of post-analysis software for immune sequencing data. The overall study: The cohort encompassed relapsing-remitting, secondary progressive and progressive-relapsing multiple sclerosis disease courses. Study-wide findings and caveats: Samples from a shared batch, those prepared together, strongly co-clustered by F measure. Compared against controls, patients with multiple sclerosis displayed significantly lower normalized Chao1 diversity. Comparison of patients with controls showed five TRBV segments more frequent in patients, TRBV5-6, TRBV5-1 and TRBV20-1 among them.

Built from TCR beta cDNA, the libraries had unique molecular identifiers in them. Researchers reported 400,000 to 550,000 cDNA molecules coming from around 1 to 9.1 million T cells. TCRdb analysed the PCR reads with MiXCR anew, one entry per CDR3 protein. The table lists 350,000 to 450,000 distinct CDR3 sequences, more than 30% of them singletons. The CDR3 length is 13 residues. After removal of 4 bases from V and 9 bases from J, the junction contained 5 bases not matched to a gene. Germline CDR1 LGHDT, CDR2 YNNKEL (reference sequence). Concerning this clonotype: Its antigen is not identified.

The gene calls are TRBV3-1 and TRBJ2-1, with 8 positions matching TRBD2. The receptor was isolated from a girl aged 2 to 10 with multiple sclerosis. The sequenced sample was blood. The CDR3 DNA reads TGTGCCAGCAGCCCGACTAGCGTCGGTGAGCAGTTCTTC. Protein product: CASSPTSVGEQFF.